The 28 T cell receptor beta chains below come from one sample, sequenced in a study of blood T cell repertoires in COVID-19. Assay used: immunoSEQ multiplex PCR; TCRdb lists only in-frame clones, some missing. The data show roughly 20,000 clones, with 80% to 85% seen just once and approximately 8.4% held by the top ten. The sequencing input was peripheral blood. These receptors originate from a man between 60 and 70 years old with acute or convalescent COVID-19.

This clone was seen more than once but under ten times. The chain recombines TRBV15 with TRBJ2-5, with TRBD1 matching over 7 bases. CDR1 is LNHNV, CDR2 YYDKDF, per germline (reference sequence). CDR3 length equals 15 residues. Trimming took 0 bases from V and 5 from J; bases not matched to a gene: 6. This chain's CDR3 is CATSRDWTGVETQYF. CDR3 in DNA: TGTGCCACCAGCAGAGATTGGACAGGTGTGGAGACCCAGTACTTC.

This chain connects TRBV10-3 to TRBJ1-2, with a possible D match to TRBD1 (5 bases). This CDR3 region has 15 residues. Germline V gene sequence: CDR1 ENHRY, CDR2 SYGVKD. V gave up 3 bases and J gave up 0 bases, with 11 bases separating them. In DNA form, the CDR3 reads TGTGCCATCAGTGATGGGCAGGGCCCTAACTATGGCTACACCTTC. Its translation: CAISDGQGPNYGYTF.

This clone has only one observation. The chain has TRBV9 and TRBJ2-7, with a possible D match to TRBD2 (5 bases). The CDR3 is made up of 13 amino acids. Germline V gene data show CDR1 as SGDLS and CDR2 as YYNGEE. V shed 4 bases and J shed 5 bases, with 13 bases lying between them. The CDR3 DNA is TGTGCCAGCAGCCCCGGGATGACGGACGAGCAGTACTTC. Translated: CASSPGMTDEQYF.

The CDR3 is CASSFTGGNTDTQYF. The CDR3 DNA is TGTGCCAGCAGCTTTACGGGAGGAAACACAGATACGCAGTATTTT. V gene TRBV7-6 combines with J gene TRBJ2-3, with 7 bases fitting TRBD2. The length of the CDR3 is 15 residues. Losses at the gene ends were 3 bases for V and 2 bases for J; bases not matched to a gene: 5. Germline V gives CDR1 SGHVS, CDR2 FNYEAQ.

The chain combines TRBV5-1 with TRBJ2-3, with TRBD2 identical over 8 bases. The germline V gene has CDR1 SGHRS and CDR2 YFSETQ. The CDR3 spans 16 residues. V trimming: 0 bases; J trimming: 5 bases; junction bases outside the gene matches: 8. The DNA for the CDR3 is TGCGCCAGCAGCTTGGCCGGGGGGGCCACGGGAGATACGCAGTATTTT. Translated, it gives CASSLAGGATGDTQYF. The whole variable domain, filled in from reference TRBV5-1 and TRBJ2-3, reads KAGVTQTPRYLIKTRGQQVTLSCSPISGHRSVSWYQQTPGQGLQFLFEYFSETQRNKGNFPGRFSGRQFSNSRSEMNVSTLELGDSALYLCASSLAGGATGDTQYFGPGTRLTVL.

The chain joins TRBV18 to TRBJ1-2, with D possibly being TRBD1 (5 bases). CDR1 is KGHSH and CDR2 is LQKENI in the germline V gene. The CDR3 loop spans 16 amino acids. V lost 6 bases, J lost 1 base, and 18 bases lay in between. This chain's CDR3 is CASSPPSRDSNYGYTF. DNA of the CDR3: TGTGCCAGCTCCCCCCCCAGCAGGGATAGTAACTATGGCTACACCTTC.

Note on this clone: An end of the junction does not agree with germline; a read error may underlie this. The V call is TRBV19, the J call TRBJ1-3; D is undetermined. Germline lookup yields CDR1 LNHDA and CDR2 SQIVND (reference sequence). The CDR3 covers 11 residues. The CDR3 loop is CGGSSGNTIYF. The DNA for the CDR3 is TGCGGCGGAAGCTCTGGAAACACCATATATTTT.

The CDR3 DNA sequence: TGTGCCAGCAGCCCAACAGGGGGACCGAATGAAAAACTGTTTTTT. Protein: CASSPTGGPNEKLFF. The V gene is TRBV2, the J gene TRBJ1-4; 8 bases are shared with TRBD1. After removal of 6 bases from V and 5 bases from J, the junction contained 8 bases not matched to a gene. The CDR3 is made up of 15 amino acids. The germline V gene encodes CDR1 SNHLY and CDR2 FYNNEI. The full variable domain, with the rest looked up from reference TRBV2 and TRBJ1-4, is EPEVTQTPSHQVTQMGQEVILRCVPISNHLYFYWYRQILGQKVEFLVSFYNNEISEKSEIFDDQFSVERPDGSNFTLKIRSTKLEDSAMYFCASSPTGGPNEKLFFGSGTQLSVL.

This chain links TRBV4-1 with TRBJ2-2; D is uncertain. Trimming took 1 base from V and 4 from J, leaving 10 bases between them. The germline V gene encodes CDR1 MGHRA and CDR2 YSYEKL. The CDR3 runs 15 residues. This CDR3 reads CASSQALRSTGELFF. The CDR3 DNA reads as TGCGCCAGCAGCCAAGCTCTACGATCCACCGGGGAGCTGTTTTTT.

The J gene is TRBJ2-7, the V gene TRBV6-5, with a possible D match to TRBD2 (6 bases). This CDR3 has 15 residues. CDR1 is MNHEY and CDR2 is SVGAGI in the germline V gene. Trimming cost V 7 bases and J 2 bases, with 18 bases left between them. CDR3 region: CASTATGTEAYEQYF. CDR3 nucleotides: TGTGCCAGCACTGCCACCGGGACTGAAGCCTACGAGCAGTACTTC.

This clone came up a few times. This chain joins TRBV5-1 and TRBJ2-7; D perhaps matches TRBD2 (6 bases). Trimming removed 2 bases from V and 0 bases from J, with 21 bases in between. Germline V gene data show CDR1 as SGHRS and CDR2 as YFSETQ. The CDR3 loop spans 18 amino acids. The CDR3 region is CASSLTGIKTRSSYEQYF. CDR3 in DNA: TGCGCCAGCAGCTTAACGGGGATCAAGACTAGGAGCTCCTACGAGCAGTACTTC.

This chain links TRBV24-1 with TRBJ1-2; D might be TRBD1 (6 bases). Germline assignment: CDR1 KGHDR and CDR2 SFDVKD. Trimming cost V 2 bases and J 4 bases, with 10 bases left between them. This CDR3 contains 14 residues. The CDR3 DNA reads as TGTGCCACCAGTGATTCTAGGGGGATCTATGGCTACACCTTC. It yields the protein CATSDSRGIYGYTF.

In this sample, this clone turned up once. The CDR3 region is CASSLAGRATYEQYF. DNA for the CDR3: TGCGCCAGCAGCTTGGCCGGCAGGGCAACCTACGAGCAGTACTTC. J is TRBJ2-7 and V is TRBV5-1, with a possible D match to TRBD1 (5 bases). Germline CDR1 is SGHRS and CDR2 is YFSETQ. Trimming cost V 0 bases and J 2 bases, with 12 bases left between them. There are 15 residues in the CDR3. The full variable domain, in which reference TRBV5-1 and TRBJ2-7 provide the parts outside the CDR3, is KAGVTQTPRYLIKTRGQQVTLSCSPISGHRSVSWYQQTPGQGLQFLFEYFSETQRNKGNFPGRFSGRQFSNSRSEMNVSTLELGDSALYLCASSLAGRATYEQYFGPGTRLTVT.

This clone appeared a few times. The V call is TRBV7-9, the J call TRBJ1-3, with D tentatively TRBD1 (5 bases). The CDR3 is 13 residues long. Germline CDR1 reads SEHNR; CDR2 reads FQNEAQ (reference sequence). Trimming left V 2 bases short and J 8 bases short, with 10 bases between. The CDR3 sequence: CASSLRGFHTIYF. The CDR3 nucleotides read TGTGCCAGCAGCTTACGGGGGTTTCACACCATATATTTT.

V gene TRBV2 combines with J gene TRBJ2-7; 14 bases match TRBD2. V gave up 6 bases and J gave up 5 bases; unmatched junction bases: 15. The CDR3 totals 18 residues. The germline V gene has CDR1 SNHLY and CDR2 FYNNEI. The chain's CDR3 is CASRSPGTSGGPAHEQYF. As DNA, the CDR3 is TGTGCCAGCAGGTCACCAGGGACTAGCGGGGGCCCGGCCCACGAGCAGTACTTC.

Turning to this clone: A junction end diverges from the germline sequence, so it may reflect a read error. In DNA form, the CDR3 reads TGTGCCAGCAGTTACGGGGGAGGGGGTGGTGGCCAAGAGAGGAGCTTC. This gives the protein CASSYGGGGGGQERSF. The gene calls are TRBV6-5 and TRBJ1-2; D perhaps matches TRBD1 (6 bases). Germline CDR1 and CDR2: MNHEY and SVGAGI. The CDR3 covers 16 residues.

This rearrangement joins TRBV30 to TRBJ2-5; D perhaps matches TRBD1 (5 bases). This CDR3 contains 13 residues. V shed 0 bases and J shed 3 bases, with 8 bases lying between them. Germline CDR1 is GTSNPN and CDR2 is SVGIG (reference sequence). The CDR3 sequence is CAWSVQDKETQYF. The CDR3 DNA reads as TGTGCCTGGAGTGTACAGGATAAAGAGACCCAGTACTTC.

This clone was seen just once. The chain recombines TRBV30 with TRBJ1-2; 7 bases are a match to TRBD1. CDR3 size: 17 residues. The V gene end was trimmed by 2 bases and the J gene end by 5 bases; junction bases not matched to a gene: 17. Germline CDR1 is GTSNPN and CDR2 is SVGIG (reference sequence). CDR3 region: CAWSPPGQGVSLYGYTF. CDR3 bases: TGTGCCTGGAGTCCTCCGGGGCAGGGGGTCTCCCTTTATGGCTACACCTTC.

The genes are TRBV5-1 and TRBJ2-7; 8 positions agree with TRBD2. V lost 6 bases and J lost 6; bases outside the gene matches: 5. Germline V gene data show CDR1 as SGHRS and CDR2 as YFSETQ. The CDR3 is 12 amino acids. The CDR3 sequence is CASTSGGGEQYF. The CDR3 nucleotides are TGCGCCAGCACCTCGGGGGGGGGCGAGCAGTACTTC. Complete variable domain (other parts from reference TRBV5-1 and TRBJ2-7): KAGVTQTPRYLIKTRGQQVTLSCSPISGHRSVSWYQQTPGQGLQFLFEYFSETQRNKGNFPGRFSGRQFSNSRSEMNVSTLELGDSALYLCASTSGGGEQYFGPGTRLTVT.

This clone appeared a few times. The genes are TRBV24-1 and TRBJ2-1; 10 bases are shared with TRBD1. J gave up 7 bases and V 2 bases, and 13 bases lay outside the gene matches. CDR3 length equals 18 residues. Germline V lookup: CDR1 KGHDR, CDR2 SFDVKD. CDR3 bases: TGTGCCACCAGTGATTCTCCGCAAATGGGACAGGGGACAAATGAGCAGTTCTTC. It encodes CATSDSPQMGQGTNEQFF.

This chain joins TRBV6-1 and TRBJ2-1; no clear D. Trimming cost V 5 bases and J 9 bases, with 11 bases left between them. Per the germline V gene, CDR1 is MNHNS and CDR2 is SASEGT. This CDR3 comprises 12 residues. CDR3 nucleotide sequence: TGTGCCAGCAGTCTCCGGAGTGGTGAGCAGTTCTTC. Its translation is CASSLRSGEQFF.

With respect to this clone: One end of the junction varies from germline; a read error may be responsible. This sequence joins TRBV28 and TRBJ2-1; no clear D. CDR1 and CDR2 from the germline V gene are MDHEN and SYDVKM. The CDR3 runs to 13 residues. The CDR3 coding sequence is TGTGCCAGCAGTTTATTTACAGACAATGCGCAGTTCTTC. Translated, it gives CASSLFTDNAQFF.

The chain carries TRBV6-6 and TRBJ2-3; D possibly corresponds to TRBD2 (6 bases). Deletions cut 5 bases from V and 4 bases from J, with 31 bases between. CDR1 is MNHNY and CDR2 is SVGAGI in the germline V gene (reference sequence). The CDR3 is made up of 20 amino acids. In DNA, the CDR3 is TGTGCCAGCAGTCGGCCAGCTACGGGGGTTTCTACGTCGGGCGCAGATACGCAGTATTTT. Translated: CASSRPATGVSTSGADTQYF.

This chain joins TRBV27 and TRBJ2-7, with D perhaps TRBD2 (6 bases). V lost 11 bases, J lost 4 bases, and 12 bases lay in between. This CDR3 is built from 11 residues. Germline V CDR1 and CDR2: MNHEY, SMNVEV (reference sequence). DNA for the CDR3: TGTGCCTCCGGAGGGCTTTACGAGCAGTACTTC. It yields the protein CASGGLYEQYF.

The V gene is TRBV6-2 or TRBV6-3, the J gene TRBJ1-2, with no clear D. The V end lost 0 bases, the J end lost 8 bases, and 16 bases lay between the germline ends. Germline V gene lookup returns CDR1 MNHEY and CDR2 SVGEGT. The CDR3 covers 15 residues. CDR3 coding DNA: TGTGCCAGCAGTTACTCGATTCCAGGAATTTACGGCTACACCTTC. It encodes CASSYSIPGIYGYTF.

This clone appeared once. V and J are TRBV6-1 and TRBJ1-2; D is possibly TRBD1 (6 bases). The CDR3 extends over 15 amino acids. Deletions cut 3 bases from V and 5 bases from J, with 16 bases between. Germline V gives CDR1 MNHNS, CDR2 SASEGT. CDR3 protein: CASSDAGGVGYGYTF. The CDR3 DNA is TGTGCCAGCAGTGACGCGGGGGGCGTTGGTTATGGCTACACCTTC.

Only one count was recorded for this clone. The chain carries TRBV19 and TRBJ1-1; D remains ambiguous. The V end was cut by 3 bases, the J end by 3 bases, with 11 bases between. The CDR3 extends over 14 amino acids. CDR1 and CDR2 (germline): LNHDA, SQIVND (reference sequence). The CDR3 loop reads CASSMVQPYTEAFF. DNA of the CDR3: TGTGCCAGTAGTATGGTACAGCCTTACACTGAAGCTTTCTTT.

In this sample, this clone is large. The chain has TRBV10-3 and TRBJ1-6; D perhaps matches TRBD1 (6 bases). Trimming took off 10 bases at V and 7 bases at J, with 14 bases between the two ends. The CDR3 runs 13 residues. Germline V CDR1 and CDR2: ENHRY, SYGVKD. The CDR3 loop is CATTRGQNSPLHF. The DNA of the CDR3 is TGTGCCACCACTCGCGGACAGAATTCACCCCTCCACTTT.